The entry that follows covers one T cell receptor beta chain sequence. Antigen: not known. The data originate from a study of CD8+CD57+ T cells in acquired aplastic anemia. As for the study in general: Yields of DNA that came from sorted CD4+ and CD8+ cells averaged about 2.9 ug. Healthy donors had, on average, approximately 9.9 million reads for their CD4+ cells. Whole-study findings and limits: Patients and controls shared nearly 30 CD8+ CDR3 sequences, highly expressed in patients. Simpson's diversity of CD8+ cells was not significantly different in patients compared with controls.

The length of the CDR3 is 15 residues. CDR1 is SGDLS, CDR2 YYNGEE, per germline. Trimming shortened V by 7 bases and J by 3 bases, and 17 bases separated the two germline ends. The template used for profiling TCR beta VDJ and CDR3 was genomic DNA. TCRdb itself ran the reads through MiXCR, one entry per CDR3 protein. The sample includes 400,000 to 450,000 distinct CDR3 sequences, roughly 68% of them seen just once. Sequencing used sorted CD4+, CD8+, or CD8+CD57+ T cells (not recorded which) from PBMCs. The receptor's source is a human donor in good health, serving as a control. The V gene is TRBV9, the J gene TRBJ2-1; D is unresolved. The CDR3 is CASSPWAGGYNEQFF. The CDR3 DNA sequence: TGTGCCAGCTCCCCCTGGGCCGGCGGCTACAATGAGCAGTTCTTC.